What follows are 26 T cell receptor beta chains derived from one specimen sequenced in a study of blood T cell repertoires in COVID-19. Sequencing used immunoSEQ multiplex PCR; TCRdb keeps in-frame clones, though not all of them. The top ten hold approximately 8.8% of the sample, which has hundreds of thousands of clones, roughly 90% seen once. Sequencing input: PBMCs or T cells enriched from blood (not recorded which). The receptors come from a woman aged 40 to 50 who had recovered from COVID-19.

The chain combines TRBV28 with TRBJ2-1; 8 bases align to TRBD1. Germline values: CDR1 MDHEN, CDR2 SYDVKM. With 2 bases clipped from V and 4 bases from J, the junction kept 7 bases outside the gene matches. CDR3 length equals 16 residues. CDR3 in DNA: TGTGCCAGCAGTTTAACAGGGCAGGGGGCGTACAATGAGCAGTTCTTC. Translated: CASSLTGQGAYNEQFF.

V gene TRBV5-3 combines with J gene TRBJ1-5; 8 positions agree with TRBD1. TRBV5-3 is noted as an ORF with a role that remains uncertain. Trimming cost V 5 bases and J 4 bases; bases outside gene matches: 8. This CDR3 contains 15 residues. The CDR3 DNA is TGTGCCAGAAGTTACAGACAGGGGTTGAATCAGCCCCAGCATTTT. Residues: CARSYRQGLNQPQHF.

J is TRBJ2-7 and V is TRBV14, with TRBD2 identical over 7 bases. The CDR3 sequence is 15 residues long. Germline assignment: CDR1 SGHDN and CDR2 FVKESK. V gave up 0 bases and J gave up 5 bases; unmatched junction bases: 7. The CDR3: CASSQDGLVKNEQYF. CDR3 in DNA: TGTGCCAGCAGCCAAGACGGACTAGTAAAGAACGAGCAGTACTTC.

The chain couples TRBV10-3 to TRBJ2-1, with 14 bases aligning to TRBD2. Losses at the gene ends were 6 bases for V and 9 bases for J; bases not matched to a gene: 10. CDR1 and CDR2 from the germline V gene are ENHRY and SYGVKD. The CDR3 sequence is 16 residues long. Here the CDR3 reads CAIRGLAGGLSGEQFF. The DNA of the CDR3 is TGTGCCATCAGAGGACTAGCGGGAGGACTTAGTGGTGAGCAGTTCTTC.

The rearrangement joins TRBV7-9 to TRBJ2-2, with D tentatively TRBD2 (6 bases). With 1 base removed from V and 3 bases from J, the gap between germline ends came to 9 bases. CDR3 length equals 15 residues. Germline V lookup: CDR1 SEHNR, CDR2 FQNEAQ (reference sequence). CDR3 DNA: TGTGCCAGCAGCTTAGTGGGGGGAGACACCGGGGAGCTGTTTTTT. Translated: CASSLVGGDTGELFF. The full variable domain, with the rest looked up from reference TRBV7-9 and TRBJ2-2, is DTGVSQNPRHKITKRGQNVTFRCDPISEHNRLYWYRQTLGQGPEFLTYFQNEAQLEKSRLLSDRFSAERPKGSFSTLEIQRTEQGDSAMYLCASSLVGGDTGELFFGEGSRLTVL.

This clone was seen a handful of times. This chain links TRBV7-2 with TRBJ1-5; no definite D call. Germline-derived CDR1 and CDR2 are SGHTA and FQGNSA. The CDR3 runs 13 residues. V lost 4 bases, J lost 4 bases, and 8 bases lay in between. The chain's CDR3 is CASSYVRNQPQHF. CDR3 coding DNA: TGTGCCAGCAGCTATGTCCGTAATCAGCCCCAGCATTTT.

The rearrangement links TRBV9 to TRBJ1-5; 9 nucleotides line up with TRBD1. Germline CDR1 reads SGDLS; CDR2 reads YYNGEE. V shed 3 bases and J 5 bases; nucleotides not matched to a gene: 3. This CDR3 region has 14 residues. CDR3 coding DNA: TGTGCCAGCAGCGCTGACAGGGGGGATCAGCCCCAGCATTTT. Translated, it gives CASSADRGDQPQHF. The full variable domain, with the rest looked up from reference TRBV9 and TRBJ1-5, is DSGVTQTPKHLITATGQRVTLRCSPRSGDLSVYWYQQSLDQGLQFLIQYYNGEERAKGNILERFSAQQFPDLHSELNLSSLELGDSALYFCASSADRGDQPQHFGDGTRLSIL.

The CDR3: CASSPPAGGLNEQFF. The CDR3 DNA sequence: TGTGCCAGCAGCCCCCCAGCGGGGGGATTAAATGAGCAGTTCTTC. The rearrangement uses TRBV27 and TRBJ2-1; 9 bases are shared with TRBD2. The germline V gene encodes CDR1 MNHEY and CDR2 SMNVEV (reference sequence). With V trimmed by 6 bases and J by 7 bases, 10 bases remained unmatched. CDR3 length equals 15 residues.

The CDR3 DNA reads as TGTGCCACCAGCAGAGTTCGCGGGGGCTCCAAAGAGACCCAGTACTTC. Translating gives CATSRVRGGSKETQYF. The V and J genes are TRBV15 and TRBJ2-5; tentative D call: TRBD2 (7 bases). The germline gives CDR1 LNHNV, CDR2 YYDKDF (reference sequence). This CDR3 is 16 amino acids long. The V end lost 1 base, the J end lost 3 bases, and 15 bases lay between the germline ends.

The count of this clone is one. The J gene is TRBJ1-1, the V gene TRBV30; 8 bases map to TRBD1. Germline CDR1 reads GTSNPN; CDR2 reads SVGIG (reference sequence). V dropped 4 bases and J dropped 5; count of bases not matched to a gene: 6. CDR3 length equals 13 residues. CDR3 sequence (DNA): TGTGCCTGGACTAGGACAGGGTTGACTGAAGCTTTCTTT. It is translated as CAWTRTGLTEAFF.

In its sample, this clone was seen once. The chain combines TRBV7-6 with TRBJ1-4, with 9 bases that match TRBD1. V gave up 5 bases and J gave up 6 bases; unmatched junction bases: 7. Germline loops: CDR1 SGHVS, CDR2 FNYEAQ. This CDR3 spans 15 amino acids. The CDR3 DNA sequence: TGTGCCAGCAGCCGCGGACAGGGGATTTATGAAAAACTGTTTTTT. Translating it yields CASSRGQGIYEKLFF.

The V call is TRBV27, the J call TRBJ2-2; D is ambiguous. The CDR3 consists of 12 residues. The V end was cut by 3 bases, the J end by 7 bases, with 6 bases between. Germline assignment: CDR1 MNHEY and CDR2 SMNVEV (reference sequence). CDR3 in DNA: TGTGCCAGCAGTTTGGGCAGCGGGGAGCTGTTTTTT. Protein sequence: CASSLGSGELFF.

This clone was counted only a few times. The chain uses TRBV7-9 and TRBJ2-3; weak D call: TRBD1 (5 bases). Germline V CDR1 and CDR2: SEHNR, FQNEAQ (reference sequence). The V end was cut by 1 base, the J end by 4 bases, with 12 bases between. This CDR3 region has 15 residues. The CDR3 region is CASSLGGPASDTQYF. The CDR3 region has the DNA TGTGCCAGCAGCTTAGGGGGCCCCGCTTCAGATACGCAGTATTTT. Filled out from reference TRBV7-9 and TRBJ2-3, the complete variable domain reads DTGVSQNPRHKITKRGQNVTFRCDPISEHNRLYWYRQTLGQGPEFLTYFQNEAQLEKSRLLSDRFSAERPKGSFSTLEIQRTEQGDSAMYLCASSLGGPASDTQYFGPGTRLTVL.

The chain links TRBV3-1 (or the pseudogene TRBV3-2) to TRBJ2-3; D might be TRBD2 (7 bases). Trimming pared 0 bases from V and 1 base from J, leaving 17 bases between. Germline V CDR1 and CDR2: LGHDT, YNNKEL (reference sequence). The CDR3 has 18 amino acids. The CDR3 region has the DNA TGTGCCAGCAGCCAAGAAGTCGGGGGGCTTCGAGGCACAGATACGCAGTATTTT. It translates to CASSQEVGGLRGTDTQYF.

V gene TRBV9 combines with J gene TRBJ2-3; maybe TRBD1 (6 bases). V was pared by 0 bases and J by 6 bases, with 14 bases between. Germline assignment: CDR1 SGDLS and CDR2 YYNGEE. The CDR3 is 15 residues long. The CDR3 nucleotides read TGTGCCAGCAGCGTAGCAGAGGGGGAGAGGGATACGCAGTATTTT. This encodes CASSVAEGERDTQYF.

The CDR3 DNA reads as TGTGCCAGCAGCGCACCCGGGACTAGCGGCGACGAGCAGTACTTC. Translating gives CASSAPGTSGDEQYF. This sequence joins TRBV9 and TRBJ2-7; 11 bases line up with TRBD2. The CDR3 is made up of 15 amino acids. Per the germline V gene, CDR1 is SGDLS and CDR2 is YYNGEE. The V gene end was trimmed by 3 bases and the J gene end by 5 bases; junction bases not matched to a gene: 7.

The rearrangement joins TRBV9 to TRBJ2-2, with 12 bases identical to TRBD2. There are 16 residues in the CDR3. With 0 bases clipped from V and 7 bases from J, the junction kept 4 bases outside the gene matches. Germline CDR1 and CDR2: SGDLS and YYNGEE. The CDR3 spells CASSVASGGAVGELFF. In DNA, the CDR3 is TGTGCCAGCAGCGTAGCTAGCGGGGGGGCCGTCGGGGAGCTGTTTTTT.

V usage is TRBV7-2 and J usage is TRBJ2-5; D might be TRBD1 (5 bases). Looked up from germline, CDR1 is SGHTA and CDR2 is FQGNSA. The ends were cut back, 1 base at V and 2 bases at J, with 11 bases in the middle. The CDR3 is made up of 15 amino acids. CDR3 DNA: TGTGCCAGCAGCTTAGGGGGCCAGGGACAAGAGACCCAGTACTTC. This encodes CASSLGGQGQETQYF.

J is TRBJ1-5 and V is TRBV5-1, with a tentative D call TRBD1 (5 bases). This CDR3 spans 14 amino acids. Trimming pared 0 bases from V and 6 bases from J, leaving 10 bases between. CDR1 SGHRS and CDR2 YFSETQ come from the germline V gene. Here the CDR3 DNA reads TGCGCCAGCAGCTTGGAGGGGCTCGGTCAGCCCCAGCATTTT. This translates into CASSLEGLGQPQHF.

The V call is TRBV7-5, the J call TRBJ1-3; the D call TRBD1 from the table was never checked on the DNA. TRBV7-5 counts as a pseudogene. The CDR3 extends over 18 amino acids. CDR3 sequence (DNA): TGTGCCAGAAGCCTCGGCCCCGACAGGGGGCTCACTGGAAACACCATATATTTT. It is translated as CARSLGPDRGLTGNTIYF.

V and J are TRBV7-2 and TRBJ2-3; D not certain. V lost 2 bases and J lost 8, with 11 bases in between. Per the germline V gene, CDR1 is SGHTA and CDR2 is FQGNSA. The CDR3 runs 13 residues. The CDR3 region is CASSLIPTGTQYF. The DNA of the CDR3 is TGTGCCAGCAGCTTAATTCCCACGGGTACGCAGTATTTT.

The genes are TRBV12-5 and TRBJ1-6; 7 nucleotides match TRBD1. V lost 6 bases, J lost 9 bases, and 5 bases stayed unmatched. The CDR3 has 13 amino acids. Germline CDR1 and CDR2: LGHNT and FRNRAP. The CDR3 loop is CASGRQGISPLHF. CDR3 DNA sequence: TGTGCTAGTGGGCGACAGGGAATTTCACCCCTCCACTTT.

The V call is TRBV11-1, the J call TRBJ2-7; the D is unclear. Germline CDR1 SGHAT, CDR2 FQDESV (reference sequence). Trimming removed 4 bases from V and 4 bases from J, with 8 bases in between. This CDR3 spans 12 amino acids. DNA of the CDR3: TGTGCCAGCAGCTCCGACTGGTACGAGCAGTACTTC. It specifies CASSSDWYEQYF.

The chain uses TRBV10-3 and TRBJ1-4; no clear D gene. With 3 bases removed from V and 1 base from J, the gap between germline ends came to 9 bases. From germline, CDR1 is ENHRY and CDR2 SYGVKD. This CDR3 region has 15 residues. In DNA form, the CDR3 reads TGTGCCATCAGTGACCCGAGTGGAACTAATGAAAAACTGTTTTTT. This translates into CAISDPSGTNEKLFF.

The chain joins TRBV5-6 to TRBJ2-1, with 12 bases lining up with TRBD2. Trimming removed 4 bases from V and 5 bases from J; junction bases left unmatched: 10. CDR1 and CDR2 (germline): SGHDT, YYEEEE. The CDR3 contains 17 residues. The CDR3 protein is CASSAAPRTSGNNEQFF. The CDR3 bases are TGTGCCAGCAGCGCCGCCCCCAGGACTAGCGGGAACAATGAGCAGTTCTTC. The full variable domain, rest sourced from reference TRBV5-6 and TRBJ2-1, is DAGVTQSPTHLIKTRGQQVTLRCSPKSGHDTVSWYQQALGQGPQFIFQYYEEEERQRGNFPDRFSGHQFPNYSSELNVNALLLGDSALYLCASSAAPRTSGNNEQFFGPGTRLTVL.

The chain is built from TRBV20-1 and TRBJ2-1, with 8 positions matching TRBD2. J was trimmed by 4 bases and V by 3 bases; bases with no gene match: 8. The CDR3 consists of 15 residues. Germline V gives CDR1 DFQATT, CDR2 SNEGSKA (reference sequence). The CDR3, as DNA: TGCAGTGCTAGTCTGAACCCGGGAGGGTACAATGAGCAGTTCTTC. It yields the protein CSASLNPGGYNEQFF.